The present T cell receptor (beta chain) was sequenced within a study of blood T cell repertoires in COVID-19. Produced via immunoSEQ multiplex PCR; TCRdb's table is partial and in-frame only. Among about 53,000 clones, about 86% were seen once, and the ten largest hold 20% to 25%. The V gene lost 1 base and the J gene lost 5 bases, with 21 bases spanning the gap. Germline values: CDR1 SGHKS, CDR2 YYEKEE (reference sequence). The length of the CDR3 is 17 residues. This clone occurred once. The sample consisted of peripheral blood. The chain recombines TRBV5-5 with TRBJ1-2; maybe TRBD1 (5 bases). The sequence was obtained from a woman older than 75 with COVID-19, enrolled during active disease. The CDR3 nucleotides read TGTGCCAGCAGCTTGTCAGGGATCCCGGGCATCGGTTATGGCTACACCTTC. This translates into CASSLSGIPGIGYGYTF.